This T cell receptor (beta chain) was sequenced for a study of blood T cell repertoires in COVID-19. Trimming stripped 4 bases from V and 1 base from J, with 10 bases between. The germline V gene has CDR1 SQVTM and CDR2 ANQGSEA. The CDR3 runs to 13 residues. Original processing methods: Amplification with reference gene primers provided the estimates of nucleated cell counts. The assay was immunoSEQ multiplex PCR, and TCRdb's table has in-frame clones only and misses some. V, J and clone size were drawn from that table, and D and trimming were deduced from the DNA. The profile shows approximately 100,000 clones, 80% of them singletons. The table lists this clone with a count of one.

The chain recombines TRBV29-1 with TRBJ2-5; D remains unclear. The sequenced sample was peripheral blood. This clonotype was sampled from a woman of 80 years or more with active or convalescent COVID-19. This CDR3 reads CSVGEVPQETQYF. In DNA, the CDR3 is TGCAGCGTTGGCGAAGTACCCCAAGAGACCCAGTACTTC.